The T cell receptor (beta chain) under discussion was sequenced for a study of T cell repertoires in cytomegalovirus infection. V lost 0 bases and J lost 0, with 22 bases in between. The CDR3 consists of 19 residues. Germline V lookup: CDR1 SQVTM, CDR2 ANQGSEA. In its sample, this clonotype was seen a few times. TCRdb reanalysed the reads using MiXCR and keeps one entry per CDR3 protein. The table shows about 310,000 distinct CDR3 sequences, with 15% to 20% occurring only once. The chain joins TRBV29-1 to TRBJ2-3; tentative D call: TRBD1 (5 bases). The source is a human donor in good health (CMV status not recorded). Some clones in this sample may be carry-over from other donors' samples. The sample taken for sequencing was PBMCs. The CDR3 spells CSVEDLDQLQAVSTDTQYF. The DNA of the CDR3 is TGCAGCGTTGAAGATCTTGACCAACTACAGGCAGTTAGCACAGATACGCAGTATTTT.